This entry features one T cell receptor (beta chain) sequence. Together with a sample-barcoded 5' primer, a J-beta primer mix was included in a second PCR lasting roughly 7 to 11 cycles. A tag from a template-switch adaptor with 12 random nucleotides marked each cDNA molecule. MiXCR, applied by TCRdb to the 5' RACE reads, yields one record per CDR3 protein. This sample carries about 690,000 distinct CDR3 sequences, around 38% of them seen once, and the ten largest clones take approximately 31%. The sample comes from a study of blood T cells in healthy people across ages. The CDR3 is 19 residues long. Germline CDR1 and CDR2: SGHTA and FQGNSA.

The source material was blood. This TCR came from a man at least 80 years old in good health. This chain joins TRBV7-2 and TRBJ2-4; the match to TRBD1 covers 8 bases. The end of the DNA fits TRBJ2-7 better, so the J call may be wrong. Here the CDR3 DNA reads TGTGCCAGCAGCCCGGCAGGCACAGGGGGATCAATTTCGCCCTACGAGCAGTACTTC. Translated, it gives CASSPAGTGGSISPYEQYF.